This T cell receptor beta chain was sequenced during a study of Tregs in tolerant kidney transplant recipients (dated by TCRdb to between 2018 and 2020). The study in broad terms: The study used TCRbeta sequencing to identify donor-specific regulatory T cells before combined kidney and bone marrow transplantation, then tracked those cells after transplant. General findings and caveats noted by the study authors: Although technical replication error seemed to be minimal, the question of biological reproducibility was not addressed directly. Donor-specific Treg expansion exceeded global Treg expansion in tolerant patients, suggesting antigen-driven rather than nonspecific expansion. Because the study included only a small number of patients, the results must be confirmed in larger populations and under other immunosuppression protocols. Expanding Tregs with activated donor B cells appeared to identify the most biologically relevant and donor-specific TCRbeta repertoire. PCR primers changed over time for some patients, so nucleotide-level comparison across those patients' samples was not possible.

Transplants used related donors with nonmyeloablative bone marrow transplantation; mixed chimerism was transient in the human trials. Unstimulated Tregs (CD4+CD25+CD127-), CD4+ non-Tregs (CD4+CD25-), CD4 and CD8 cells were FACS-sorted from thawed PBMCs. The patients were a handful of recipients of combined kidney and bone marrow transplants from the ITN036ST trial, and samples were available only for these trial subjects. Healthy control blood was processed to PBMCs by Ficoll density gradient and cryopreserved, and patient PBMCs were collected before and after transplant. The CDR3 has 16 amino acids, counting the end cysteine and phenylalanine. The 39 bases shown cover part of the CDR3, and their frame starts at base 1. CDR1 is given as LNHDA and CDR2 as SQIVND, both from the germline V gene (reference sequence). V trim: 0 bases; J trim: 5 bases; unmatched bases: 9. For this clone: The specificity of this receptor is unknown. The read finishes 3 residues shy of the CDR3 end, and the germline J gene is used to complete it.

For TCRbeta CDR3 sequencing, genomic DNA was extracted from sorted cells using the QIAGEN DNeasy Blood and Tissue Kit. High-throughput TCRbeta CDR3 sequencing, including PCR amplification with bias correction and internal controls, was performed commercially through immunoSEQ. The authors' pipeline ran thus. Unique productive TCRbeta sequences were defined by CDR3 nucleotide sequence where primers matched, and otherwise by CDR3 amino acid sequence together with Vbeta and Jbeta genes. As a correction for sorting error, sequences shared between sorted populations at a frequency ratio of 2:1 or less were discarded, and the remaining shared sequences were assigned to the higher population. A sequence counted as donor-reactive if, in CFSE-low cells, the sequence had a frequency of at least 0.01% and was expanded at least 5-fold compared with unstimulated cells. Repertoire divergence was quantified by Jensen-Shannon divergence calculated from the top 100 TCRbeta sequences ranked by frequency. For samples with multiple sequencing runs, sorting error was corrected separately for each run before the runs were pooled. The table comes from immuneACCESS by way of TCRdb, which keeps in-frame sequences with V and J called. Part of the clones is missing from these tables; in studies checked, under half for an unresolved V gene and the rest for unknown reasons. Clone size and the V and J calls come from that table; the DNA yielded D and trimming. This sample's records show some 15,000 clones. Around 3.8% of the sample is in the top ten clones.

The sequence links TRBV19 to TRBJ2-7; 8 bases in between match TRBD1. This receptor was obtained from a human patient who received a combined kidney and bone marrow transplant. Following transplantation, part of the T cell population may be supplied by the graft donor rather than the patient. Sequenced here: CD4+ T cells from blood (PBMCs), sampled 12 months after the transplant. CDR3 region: CASSIDHAGGRNEQYF. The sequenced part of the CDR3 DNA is TGTGCCAGTAGTATAGATCATGCAGGGGGCAGGAACGAG. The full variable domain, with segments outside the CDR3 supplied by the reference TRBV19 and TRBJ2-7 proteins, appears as DGGITQSPKYLFRKEGQNVTLSCEQNLNHDAMYWYRQDPGQGLRLIYYSQIVNDFQKGDIAEGYSVSREKKESFPLTVTSAQKNPTAFYLCASSIDHAGGRNEQYFGPGTRLTVT.